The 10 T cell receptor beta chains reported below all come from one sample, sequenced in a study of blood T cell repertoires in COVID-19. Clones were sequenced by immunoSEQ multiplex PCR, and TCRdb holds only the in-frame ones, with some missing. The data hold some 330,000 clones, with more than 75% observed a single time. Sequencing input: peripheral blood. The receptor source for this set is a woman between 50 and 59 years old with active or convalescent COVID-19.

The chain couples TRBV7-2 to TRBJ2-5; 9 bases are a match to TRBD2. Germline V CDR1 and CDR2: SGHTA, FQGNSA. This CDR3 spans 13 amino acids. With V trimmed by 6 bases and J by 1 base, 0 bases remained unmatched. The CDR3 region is CASRRGGQETQYF. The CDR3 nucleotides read TGTGCCAGCAGGCGGGGGGGCCAAGAGACCCAGTACTTC. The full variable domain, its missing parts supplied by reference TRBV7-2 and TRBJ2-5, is GAGVSQSPSNKVTEKGKDVELRCDPISGHTALYWYRQSLGQGLEFLIYFQGNSAPDKSGLPSDRFSAERTGGSVSTLTIQRTQQEDSAVYLCASRRGGQETQYFGPGTRLLVL.

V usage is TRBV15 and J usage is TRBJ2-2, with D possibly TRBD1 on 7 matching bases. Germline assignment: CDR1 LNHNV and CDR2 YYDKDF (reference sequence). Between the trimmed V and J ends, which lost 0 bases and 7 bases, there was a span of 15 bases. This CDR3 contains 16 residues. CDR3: CATSRDGGGAFGELFF. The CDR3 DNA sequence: TGTGCCACCAGCAGAGATGGAGGGGGCGCCTTCGGGGAGCTGTTTTTT.

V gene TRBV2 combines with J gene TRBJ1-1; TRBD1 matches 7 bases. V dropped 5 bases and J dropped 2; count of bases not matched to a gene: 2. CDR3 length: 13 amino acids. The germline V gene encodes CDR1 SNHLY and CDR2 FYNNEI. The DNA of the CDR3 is TGTGCCAGCAGTCGGGACAGCAACACTGAAGCTTTCTTT. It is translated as CASSRDSNTEAFF. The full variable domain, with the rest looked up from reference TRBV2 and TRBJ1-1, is EPEVTQTPSHQVTQMGQEVILRCVPISNHLYFYWYRQILGQKVEFLVSFYNNEISEKSEIFDDQFSVERPDGSNFTLKIRSTKLEDSAMYFCASSRDSNTEAFFGQGTRLTVV.

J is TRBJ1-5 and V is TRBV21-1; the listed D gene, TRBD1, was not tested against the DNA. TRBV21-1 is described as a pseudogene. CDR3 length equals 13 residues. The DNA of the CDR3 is TGTGCCAGCGTACAGGGGGGAGACCAGCCCCAGCATTTT. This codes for CASVQGGDQPQHF.

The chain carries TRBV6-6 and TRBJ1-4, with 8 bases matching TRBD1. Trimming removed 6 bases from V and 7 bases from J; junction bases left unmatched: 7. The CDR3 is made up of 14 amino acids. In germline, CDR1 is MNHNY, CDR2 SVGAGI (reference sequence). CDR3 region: CASSWTGKGEKLFF. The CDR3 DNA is TGTGCCAGCAGCTGGACAGGGAAGGGTGAAAAACTGTTTTTT.

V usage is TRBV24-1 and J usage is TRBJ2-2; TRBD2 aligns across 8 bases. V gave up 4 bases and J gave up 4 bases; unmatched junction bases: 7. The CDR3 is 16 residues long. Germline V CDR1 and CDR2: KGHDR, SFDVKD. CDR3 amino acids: CATSEISGKSTGELFF. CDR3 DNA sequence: TGTGCCACCAGTGAAATTAGCGGGAAGAGCACCGGGGAGCTGTTTTTT.

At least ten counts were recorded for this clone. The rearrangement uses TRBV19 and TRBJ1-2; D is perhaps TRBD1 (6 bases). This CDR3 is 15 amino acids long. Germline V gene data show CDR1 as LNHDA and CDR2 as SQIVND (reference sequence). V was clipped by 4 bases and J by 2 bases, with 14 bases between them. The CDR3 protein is CASSTTGTLNYGYTF. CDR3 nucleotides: TGTGCCAGTAGTACCACAGGGACGTTGAACTATGGCTACACCTTC.

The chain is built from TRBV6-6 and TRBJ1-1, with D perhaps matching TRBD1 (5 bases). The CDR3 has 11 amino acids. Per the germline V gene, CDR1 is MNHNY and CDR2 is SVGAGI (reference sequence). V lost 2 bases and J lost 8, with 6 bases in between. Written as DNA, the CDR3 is TGTGCCAGCAGTTACGGGGCCGAAGCTTTCTTT. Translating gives CASSYGAEAFF.

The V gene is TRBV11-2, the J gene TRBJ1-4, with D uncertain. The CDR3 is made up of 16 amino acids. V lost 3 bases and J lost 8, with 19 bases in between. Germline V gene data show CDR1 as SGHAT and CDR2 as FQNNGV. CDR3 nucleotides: TGTGCCAGCAGCTTTTCCGTAAACAGCTTTCGGGAAAAACTGTTTTTT. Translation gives CASSFSVNSFREKLFF. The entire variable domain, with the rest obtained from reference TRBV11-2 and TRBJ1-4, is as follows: EAGVAQSPRYKIIEKRQSVAFWCNPISGHATLYWYQQILGQGPKLLIQFQNNGVVDDSQLPKDRFSAERLKGVDSTLKIQPAKLEDSAVYLCASSFSVNSFREKLFFGSGTQLSVL.

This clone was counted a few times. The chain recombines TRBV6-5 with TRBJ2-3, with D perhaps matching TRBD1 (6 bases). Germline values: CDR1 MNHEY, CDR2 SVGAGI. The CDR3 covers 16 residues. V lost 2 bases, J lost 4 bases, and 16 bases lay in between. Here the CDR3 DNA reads TGTGCCAGCAGTTACCAATTTGTTACAGGGTCAGATACGCAGTATTTT. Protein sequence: CASSYQFVTGSDTQYF.